The entry below gives a single T cell receptor beta chain sequence along with its context. What it binds is not known. The primer mix had 60 Vbeta and 13 Jbeta primers. Measured with immunoSEQ multiplex PCR; TCRdb has only the in-frame clones, and not every one. The sample records 130,000 to 150,000 clones, approximately 83% being singletons. This sample is drawn from a study of cytomegalovirus exposure and HLA in healthy donors. Findings of the study overall: CMV serostatus stood as the only immune exposure information on hand. Sequencing depth across donors, presence/absence analyses assumed, was roughly uniform.

This clonotype originated in a man in his forties in good health and CMV-seropositive. Material: PBMCs.

The CDR3 coding sequence is TGTGCCAGCAGCTGGGACAGGGGGCCGACCGGGGAGCTGTTTTTT. Protein: CASSWDRGPTGELFF. The genes are TRBV7-9 and TRBJ2-2; 12 bases map to TRBD1. The CDR3 consists of 15 residues. V was clipped by 4 bases and J by 5 bases; unmatched bases: 2. The V gene's germline CDR1 is SEHNR and CDR2 FQNEAQ (reference sequence).